The 9 T cell receptor beta chains reported below all come from one sample, sequenced in a study of shared clonotypes between healthy human individuals. Clones were read by immunoSEQ multiplex PCR, and TCRdb kept only the in-frame ones, dropping some. This sample carries around 1.5 million clones, under 99% of them seen once, and the ten largest clones take roughly 0.42%. Sequenced material: naive CD4+ T cells sorted from blood. Noted subset: CD45RA+ positively selected. All receptors come from a man aged 30 to 45 in good health.

V and J are TRBV19 and TRBJ2-7; TRBD1 matches 8 bases. The germline V gene encodes CDR1 LNHDA and CDR2 SQIVND (reference sequence). The CDR3 has 13 residues. Trimming at V came to 9 bases and at J to 6 bases, leaving 10 bases not matched to a gene. The CDR3 loop reads CARTSGGLGEQYF. CDR3 DNA sequence: TGTGCCAGGACCTCAGGGGGCCTCGGCGAGCAGTACTTC.

Written as DNA, the CDR3 is TGTGCCAGCAGTGTTAGTTGGCGGTCACCGAAGAGCACAGATACGCAGTATTTT. Protein sequence: CASSVSWRSPKSTDTQYF. The chain combines TRBV2 with TRBJ2-3; D is unresolved. The V gene lost 4 bases and the J gene lost 0 bases, with 20 bases spanning the gap. The CDR3 loop spans 18 amino acids. CDR1 is SNHLY, CDR2 FYNNEI, per germline.

The chain recombines TRBV6-5 with TRBJ2-7; 8 bases are shared with TRBD1. J lost 4 bases, V lost 6 bases, and 11 bases had no gene match. Germline V gives CDR1 MNHEY, CDR2 SVGAGI. CDR3 size: 15 residues. DNA for the CDR3: TGTGCCAGCAGCCTACTAGGGACAGGTCAGTACGAGCAGTACTTC. Translating it yields CASSLLGTGQYEQYF.

This chain connects TRBV11-2 to TRBJ1-1; D gene uncertain. Trimming removed 6 bases from V and 4 bases from J, with 12 bases in between. Germline values: CDR1 SGHAT, CDR2 FQNNGV. The CDR3 is 13 amino acids. The CDR3 DNA follows: TGTGCCAGCAGTACTCATGGGTCCACTGAAGCTTTCTTT. Protein: CASSTHGSTEAFF.

The chain uses TRBV7-8 and TRBJ2-3; D gene ambiguous. Between the trimmed V and J ends, which lost 1 base and 0 bases, there was a span of 14 bases. Germline lookup yields CDR1 SGHVS and CDR2 FQNEAQ. The CDR3 has 17 residues. CDR3 residues: CASSLVGHSSSTDTQYF. For the CDR3, the DNA is TGTGCCAGCAGCTTAGTTGGGCACTCAAGCAGCACAGATACGCAGTATTTT.

The chain recombines TRBV15 with TRBJ2-5, with a possible D match to TRBD1 (6 bases). Germline V gene lookup returns CDR1 LNHNV and CDR2 YYDKDF (reference sequence). The CDR3 covers 14 residues. V was clipped by 5 bases and J by 0 bases, with 10 bases between them. This CDR3 is CATSPGQYQETQYF. As DNA, the CDR3 is TGTGCCACCAGCCCCGGACAGTACCAAGAGACCCAGTACTTC.

The table lists this clone with a count of one. The chain is built from TRBV9 and TRBJ1-2, with a tentative D call TRBD1 (5 bases). V lost 3 bases to trimming and J lost 4 bases, with 16 bases between them. The CDR3 runs to 15 residues. Germline V gives CDR1 SGDLS, CDR2 YYNGEE. CDR3 sequence: CASSATEKGGYGYTF. CDR3 nucleotide sequence: TGTGCCAGCAGCGCGACAGAAAAGGGCGGCTATGGCTACACCTTC.

The chain recombines TRBV29-1 with TRBJ2-5; D call uncertain. Trimming removed 2 bases from V and 2 bases from J, with 6 bases in between. The CDR3 runs to 12 residues. Germline V lookup: CDR1 SQVTM, CDR2 ANQGSEA. The CDR3 protein is CSVEFWQETQYF. For the CDR3, the DNA is TGCAGCGTTGAATTTTGGCAAGAGACCCAGTACTTC.

As for this clone: Additional DNA sequences in this sample encode the identical CDR3. The J gene is TRBJ2-3, the V gene TRBV18, with TRBD2 matching 12 bases. The V gene's germline CDR1 is KGHSH and CDR2 LQKENI. V trimming: 4 bases; J trimming: 1 base; junction bases outside the gene matches: 3. This CDR3 is 16 amino acids long. DNA for the CDR3: TGTGCCAGCTCACTTAGACTAGCGGGAGGCACAGATACGCAGTATTTT. This encodes CASSLRLAGGTDTQYF.